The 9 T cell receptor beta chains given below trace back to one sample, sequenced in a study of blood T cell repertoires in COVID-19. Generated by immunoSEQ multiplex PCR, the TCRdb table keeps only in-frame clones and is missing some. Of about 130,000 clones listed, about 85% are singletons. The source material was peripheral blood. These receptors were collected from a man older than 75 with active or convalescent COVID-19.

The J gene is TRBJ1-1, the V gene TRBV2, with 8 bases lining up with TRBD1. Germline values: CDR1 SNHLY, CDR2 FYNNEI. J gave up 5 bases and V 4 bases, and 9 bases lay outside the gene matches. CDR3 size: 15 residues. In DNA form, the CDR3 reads TGTGCCAGCAGTGTATTAGGACAGGGTGTAACTGAAGCTTTCTTT. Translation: CASSVLGQGVTEAFF.

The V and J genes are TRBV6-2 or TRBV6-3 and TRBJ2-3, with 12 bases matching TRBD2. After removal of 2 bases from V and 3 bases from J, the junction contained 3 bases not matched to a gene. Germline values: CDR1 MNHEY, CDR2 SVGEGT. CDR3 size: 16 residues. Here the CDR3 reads CASSYHGTSGTDTQYF. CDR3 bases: TGTGCCAGCAGTTACCACGGGACTAGCGGGACAGATACGCAGTATTTT.

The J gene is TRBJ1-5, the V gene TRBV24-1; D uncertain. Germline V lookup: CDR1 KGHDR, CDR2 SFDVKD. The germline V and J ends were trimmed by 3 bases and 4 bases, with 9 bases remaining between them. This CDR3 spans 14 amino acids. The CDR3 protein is CATSDGQQNQPQHF. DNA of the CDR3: TGTGCCACCAGTGATGGGCAGCAGAATCAGCCCCAGCATTTT.

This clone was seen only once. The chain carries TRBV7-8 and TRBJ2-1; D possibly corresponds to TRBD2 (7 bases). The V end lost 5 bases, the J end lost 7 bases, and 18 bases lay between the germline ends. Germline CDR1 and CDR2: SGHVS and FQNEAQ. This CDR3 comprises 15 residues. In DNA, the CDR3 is TGTGCCAGCAGCCCCCCCTGGGGGGGCCGAAATGAGCAGTTCTTC. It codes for CASSPPWGGRNEQFF. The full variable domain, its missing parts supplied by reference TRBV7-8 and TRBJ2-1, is GAGVSQSPRYKVAKRGQDVALRCDPISGHVSLFWYQQALGQGPEFLTYFQNEAQLDKSGLPSDRFFAERPEGSVSTLKIQRTQQEDSAVYLCASSPPWGGRNEQFFGPGTRLTVL.

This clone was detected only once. CDR3 bases: TGCGCCAGCTCTCACACGTTGGCGAACACTGAAGCTTTCTTT. Protein product: CASSHTLANTEAFF. The chain has TRBV4-3 and TRBJ1-1; D is ambiguous. Germline values: CDR1 LGHNA, CDR2 YSLEER. Trimming took off 8 bases at V and 1 base at J, with 14 bases between the two ends. This CDR3 spans 14 amino acids.

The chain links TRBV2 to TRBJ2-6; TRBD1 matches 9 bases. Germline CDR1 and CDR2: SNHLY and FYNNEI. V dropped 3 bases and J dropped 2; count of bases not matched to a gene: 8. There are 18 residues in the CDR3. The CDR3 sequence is CASSDSRDRAAGANVLTF. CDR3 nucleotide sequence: TGTGCCAGCAGTGACTCCCGGGACAGGGCGGCTGGGGCCAACGTCCTGACTTTC.

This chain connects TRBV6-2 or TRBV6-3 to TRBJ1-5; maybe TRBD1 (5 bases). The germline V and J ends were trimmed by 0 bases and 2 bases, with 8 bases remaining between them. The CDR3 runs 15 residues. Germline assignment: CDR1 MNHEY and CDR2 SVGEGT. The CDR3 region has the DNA TGTGCCAGCAGTTACTCGGGCAGGGGCAATCAGCCCCAGCATTTT. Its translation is CASSYSGRGNQPQHF.

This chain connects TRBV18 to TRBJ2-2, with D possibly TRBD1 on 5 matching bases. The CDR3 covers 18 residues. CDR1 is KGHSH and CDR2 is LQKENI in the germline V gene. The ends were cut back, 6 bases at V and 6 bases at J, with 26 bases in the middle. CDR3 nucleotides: TGTGCCAGCTCGTCCGACCGCCTTAAGGGGCTGGTGCCCGGGGAGCTGTTTTTT. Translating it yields CASSSDRLKGLVPGELFF.

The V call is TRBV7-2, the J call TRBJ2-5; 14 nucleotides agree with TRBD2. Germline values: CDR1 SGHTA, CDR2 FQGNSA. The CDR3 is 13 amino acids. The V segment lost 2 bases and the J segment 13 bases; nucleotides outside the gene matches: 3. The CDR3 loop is CASSLRTSGRSYF. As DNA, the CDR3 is TGTGCCAGCAGCTTACGGACTAGCGGGAGGTCGTACTTC.